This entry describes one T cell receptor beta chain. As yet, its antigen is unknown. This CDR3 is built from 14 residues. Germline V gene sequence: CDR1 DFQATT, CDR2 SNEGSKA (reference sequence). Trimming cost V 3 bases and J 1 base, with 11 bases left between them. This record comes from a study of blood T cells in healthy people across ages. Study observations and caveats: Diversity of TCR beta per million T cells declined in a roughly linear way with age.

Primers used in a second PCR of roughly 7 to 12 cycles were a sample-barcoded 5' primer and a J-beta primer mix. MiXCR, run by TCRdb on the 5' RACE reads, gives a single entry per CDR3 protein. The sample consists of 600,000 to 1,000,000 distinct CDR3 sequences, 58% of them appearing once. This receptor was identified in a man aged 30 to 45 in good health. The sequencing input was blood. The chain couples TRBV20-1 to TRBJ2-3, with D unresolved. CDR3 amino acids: CSASRASGTDTQYF. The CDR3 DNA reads TGCAGTGCTAGTAGAGCCTCCGGCACAGATACGCAGTATTTT.